This T cell receptor (beta chain) is from a study of metastatic and nonmetastatic thyroid tumors. All patients reached thyroid surgery having received no treatment beforehand. TCRdb re-called clones via MiXCR from the PCR reads. The profile covers 30,000 to 35,000 clones, with over 15% appearing a single time and roughly 7.1% taken by the ten largest. Germline V gene data show CDR1 as DFQATT and CDR2 as SNEGSKA (reference sequence). The CDR3 totals 14 residues. V lost 8 bases and J lost 1, with 15 bases in between. Sequencing input: blood. This TCR was recovered from a female donor with papillary thyroid cancer or a benign thyroid nodule (not recorded which). Some clones in this sample may be carry-over from other donors' samples. The gene calls are TRBV20-1 and TRBJ1-5; D is ambiguous. CDR3 residues: CSSLNMRSNQPQHF. The DNA of the CDR3 is TGCAGTTCCTTGAACATGAGAAGCAATCAGCCCCAGCATTTT.